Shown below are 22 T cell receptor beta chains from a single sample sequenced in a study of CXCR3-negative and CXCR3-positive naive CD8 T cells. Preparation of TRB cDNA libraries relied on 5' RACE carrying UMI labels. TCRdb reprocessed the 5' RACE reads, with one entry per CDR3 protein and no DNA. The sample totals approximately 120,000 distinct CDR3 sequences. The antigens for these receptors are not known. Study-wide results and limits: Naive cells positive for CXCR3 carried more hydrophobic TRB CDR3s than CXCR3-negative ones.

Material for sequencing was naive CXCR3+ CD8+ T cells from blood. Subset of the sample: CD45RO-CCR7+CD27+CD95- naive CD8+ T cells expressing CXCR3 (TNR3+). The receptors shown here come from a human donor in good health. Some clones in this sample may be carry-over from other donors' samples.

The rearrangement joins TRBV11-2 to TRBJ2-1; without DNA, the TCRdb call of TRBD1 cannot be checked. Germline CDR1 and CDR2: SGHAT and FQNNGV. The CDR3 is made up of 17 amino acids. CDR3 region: CASSLAVRDGAYNEQFF. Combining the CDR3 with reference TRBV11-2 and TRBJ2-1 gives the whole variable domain EAGVAQSPRYKIIEKRQSVAFWCNPISGHATLYWYQQILGQGPKLLIQFQNNGVVDDSQLPKDRFSAERLKGVDSTLKIQPAKLEDSAVYLCASSLAVRDGAYNEQFFGPGTRLTVL.

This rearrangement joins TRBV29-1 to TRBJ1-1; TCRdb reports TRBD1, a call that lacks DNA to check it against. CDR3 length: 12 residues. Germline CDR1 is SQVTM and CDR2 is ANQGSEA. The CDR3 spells CSVWTANTEAFF.

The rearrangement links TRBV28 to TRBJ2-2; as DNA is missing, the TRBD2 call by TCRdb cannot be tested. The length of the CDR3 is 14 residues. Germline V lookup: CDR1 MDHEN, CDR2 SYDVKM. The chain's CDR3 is CASSFGGEFGELFF.

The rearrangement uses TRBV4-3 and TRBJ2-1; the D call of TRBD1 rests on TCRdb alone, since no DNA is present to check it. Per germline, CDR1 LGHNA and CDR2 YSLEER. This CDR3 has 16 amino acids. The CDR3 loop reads CASSQDPGQVGNEQFF.

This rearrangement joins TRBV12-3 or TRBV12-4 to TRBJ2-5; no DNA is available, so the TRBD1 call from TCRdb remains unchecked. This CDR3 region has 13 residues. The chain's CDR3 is CASSRSRGETQYF.

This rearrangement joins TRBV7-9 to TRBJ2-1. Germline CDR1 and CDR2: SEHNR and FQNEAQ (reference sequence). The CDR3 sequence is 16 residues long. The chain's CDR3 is CASSLESGFSYNEQFF.

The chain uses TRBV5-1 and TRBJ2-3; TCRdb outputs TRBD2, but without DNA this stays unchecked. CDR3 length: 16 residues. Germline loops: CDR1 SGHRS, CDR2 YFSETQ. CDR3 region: CASSLVGTEHTDTQYF. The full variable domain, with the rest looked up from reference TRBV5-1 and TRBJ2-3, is KAGVTQTPRYLIKTRGQQVTLSCSPISGHRSVSWYQQTPGQGLQFLFEYFSETQRNKGNFPGRFSGRQFSNSRSEMNVSTLELGDSALYLCASSLVGTEHTDTQYFGPGTRLTVL.

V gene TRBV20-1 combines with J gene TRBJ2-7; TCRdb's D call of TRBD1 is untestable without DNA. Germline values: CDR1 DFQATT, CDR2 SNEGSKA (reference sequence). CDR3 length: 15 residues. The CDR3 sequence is CSARAPGAPTYEQYF.

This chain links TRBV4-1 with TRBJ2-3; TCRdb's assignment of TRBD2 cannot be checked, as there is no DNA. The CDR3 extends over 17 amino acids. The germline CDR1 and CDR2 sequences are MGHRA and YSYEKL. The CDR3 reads CASSQDVLAGVADTQYF.

The CDR3 region is CASKTHPDNEQFF. The V and J genes are TRBV5-1 and TRBJ2-1; TCRdb returns TRBD1, unconfirmable since there is no DNA. CDR1 SGHRS and CDR2 YFSETQ come from the germline V gene. The CDR3 covers 13 residues.

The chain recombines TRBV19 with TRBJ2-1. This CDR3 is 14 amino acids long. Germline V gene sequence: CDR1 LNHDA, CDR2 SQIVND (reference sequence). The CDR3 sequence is CASSIELAYNEQFF.

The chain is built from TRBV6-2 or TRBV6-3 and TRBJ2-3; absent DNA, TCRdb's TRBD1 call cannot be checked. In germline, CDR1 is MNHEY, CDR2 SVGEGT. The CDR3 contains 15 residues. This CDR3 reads CASSPRTGGTDTQYF.

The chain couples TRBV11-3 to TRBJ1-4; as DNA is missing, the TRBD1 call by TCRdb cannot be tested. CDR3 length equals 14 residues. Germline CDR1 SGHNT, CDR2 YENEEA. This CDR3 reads CASIPGGDNEKLFF.

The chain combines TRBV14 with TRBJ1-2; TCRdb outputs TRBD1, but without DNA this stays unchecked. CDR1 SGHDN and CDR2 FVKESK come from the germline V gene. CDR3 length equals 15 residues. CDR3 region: CASSQVAGQASGYTF. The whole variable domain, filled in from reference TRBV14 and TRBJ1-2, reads EAGVTQFPSHSVIEKGQTVTLRCDPISGHDNLYWYRRVMGKEIKFLLHFVKESKQDESGMPNNRFLAERTGGTYSTLKVQPAELEDSGVYFCASSQVAGQASGYTFGSGTRLTVV.

This chain's CDR3 is CASSPREGTDTQYF. The V call is TRBV18, the J call TRBJ2-3. CDR1 is KGHSH and CDR2 is LQKENI in the germline V gene. The CDR3 is 14 residues long.

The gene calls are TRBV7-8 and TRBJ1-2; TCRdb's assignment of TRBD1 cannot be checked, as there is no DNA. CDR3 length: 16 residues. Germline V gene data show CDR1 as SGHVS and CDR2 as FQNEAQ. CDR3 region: CASSLIQPPGANGYTF. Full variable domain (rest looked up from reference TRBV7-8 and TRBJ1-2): GAGVSQSPRYKVAKRGQDVALRCDPISGHVSLFWYQQALGQGPEFLTYFQNEAQLDKSGLPSDRFFAERPEGSVSTLKIQRTQQEDSAVYLCASSLIQPPGANGYTFGSGTRLTVV.

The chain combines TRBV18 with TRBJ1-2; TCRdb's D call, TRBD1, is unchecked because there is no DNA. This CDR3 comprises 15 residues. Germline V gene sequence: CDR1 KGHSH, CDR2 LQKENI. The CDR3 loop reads CASHPTDRKNYGYTF. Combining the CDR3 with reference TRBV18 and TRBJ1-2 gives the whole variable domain NAGVMQNPRHLVRRRGQEARLRCSPMKGHSHVYWYRQLPEEGLKFMVYLQKENIIDESGMPKERFSAEFPKEGPSILRIQQVVRGDSAAYFCASHPTDRKNYGYTFGSGTRLTVV.

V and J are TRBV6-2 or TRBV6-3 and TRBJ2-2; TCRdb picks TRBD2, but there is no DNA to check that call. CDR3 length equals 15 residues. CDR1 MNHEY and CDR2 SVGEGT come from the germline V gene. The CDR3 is CANSDGTKNTGELFF.

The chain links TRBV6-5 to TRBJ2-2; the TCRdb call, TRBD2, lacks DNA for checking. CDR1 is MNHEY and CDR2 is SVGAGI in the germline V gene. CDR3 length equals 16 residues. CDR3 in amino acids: CASSHSTSGGFGELFF.

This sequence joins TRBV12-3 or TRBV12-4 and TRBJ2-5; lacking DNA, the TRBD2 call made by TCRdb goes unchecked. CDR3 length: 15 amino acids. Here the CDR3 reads CASSFPQGPQETQYF.

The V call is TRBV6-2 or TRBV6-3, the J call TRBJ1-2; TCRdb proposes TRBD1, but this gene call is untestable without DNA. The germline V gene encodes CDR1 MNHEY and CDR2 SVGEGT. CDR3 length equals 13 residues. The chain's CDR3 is CASSYYAGYGYTF.

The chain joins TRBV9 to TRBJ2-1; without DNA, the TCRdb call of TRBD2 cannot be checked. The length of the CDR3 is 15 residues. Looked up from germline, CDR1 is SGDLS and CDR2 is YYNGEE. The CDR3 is CASSVASGGADEQFF.